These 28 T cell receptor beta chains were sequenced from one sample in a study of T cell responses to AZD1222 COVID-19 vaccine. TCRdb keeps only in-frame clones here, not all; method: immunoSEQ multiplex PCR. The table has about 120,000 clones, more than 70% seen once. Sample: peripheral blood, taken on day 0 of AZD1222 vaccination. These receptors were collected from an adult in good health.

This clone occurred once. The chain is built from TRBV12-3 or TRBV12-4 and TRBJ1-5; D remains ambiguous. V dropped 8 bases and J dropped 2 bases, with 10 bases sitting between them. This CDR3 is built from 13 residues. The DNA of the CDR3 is TGTGCCAGCCAGGATTCGGGCAATCAGCCCCAGCATTTT. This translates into CASQDSGNQPQHF.

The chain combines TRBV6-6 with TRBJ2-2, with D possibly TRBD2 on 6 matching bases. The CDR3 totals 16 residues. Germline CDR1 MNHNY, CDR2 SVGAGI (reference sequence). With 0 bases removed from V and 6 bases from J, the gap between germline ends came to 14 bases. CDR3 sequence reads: CASSYSGQGGPGELFF. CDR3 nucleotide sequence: TGTGCCAGCAGTTACTCAGGGCAGGGAGGTCCCGGGGAGCTGTTTTTT.

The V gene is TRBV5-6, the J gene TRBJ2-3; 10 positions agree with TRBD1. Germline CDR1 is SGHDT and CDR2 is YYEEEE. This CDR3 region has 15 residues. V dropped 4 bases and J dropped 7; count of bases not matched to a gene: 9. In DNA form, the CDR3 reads TGTGCCAGCAGCCTGACAGGGGGCGACCTTAATACGCAGTATTTT. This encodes CASSLTGGDLNTQYF.

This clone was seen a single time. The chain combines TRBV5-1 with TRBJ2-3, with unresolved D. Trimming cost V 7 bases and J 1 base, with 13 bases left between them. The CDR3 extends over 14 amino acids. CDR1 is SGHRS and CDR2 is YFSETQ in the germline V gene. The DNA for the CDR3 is TGCGCCAGCTCGGAGACTCTTCGCACAGATACGCAGTATTTT. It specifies CASSETLRTDTQYF.

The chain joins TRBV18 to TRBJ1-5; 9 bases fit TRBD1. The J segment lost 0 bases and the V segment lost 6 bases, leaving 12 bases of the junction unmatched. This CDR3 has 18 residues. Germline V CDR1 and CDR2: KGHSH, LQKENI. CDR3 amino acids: CASSWTPGDRASNQPQHF. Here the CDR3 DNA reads TGTGCCAGCTCCTGGACTCCGGGGGACAGGGCTAGCAATCAGCCCCAGCATTTT.

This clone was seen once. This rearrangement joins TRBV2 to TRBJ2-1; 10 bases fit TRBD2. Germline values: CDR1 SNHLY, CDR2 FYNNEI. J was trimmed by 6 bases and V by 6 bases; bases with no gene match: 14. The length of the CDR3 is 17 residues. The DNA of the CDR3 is TGTGCCAGCAGAGACGGACTCAGCGGGGGGGCCTTCAATGAGCAGTTCTTC. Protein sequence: CASRDGLSGGAFNEQFF.

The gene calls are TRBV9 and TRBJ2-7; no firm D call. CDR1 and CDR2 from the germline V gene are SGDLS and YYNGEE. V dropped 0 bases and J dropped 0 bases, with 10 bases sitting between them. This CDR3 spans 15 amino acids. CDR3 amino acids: CASSVGGLSSYEQYF. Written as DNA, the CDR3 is TGTGCCAGCAGCGTAGGGGGTCTCAGCTCCTACGAGCAGTACTTC.

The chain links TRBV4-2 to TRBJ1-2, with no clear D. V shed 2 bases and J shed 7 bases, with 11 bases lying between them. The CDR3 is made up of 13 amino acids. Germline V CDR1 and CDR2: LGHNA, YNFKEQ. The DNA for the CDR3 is TGTGCCAGCAGCCAATCGGGAGGCGGTGGCTACACCTTC. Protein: CASSQSGGGGYTF.

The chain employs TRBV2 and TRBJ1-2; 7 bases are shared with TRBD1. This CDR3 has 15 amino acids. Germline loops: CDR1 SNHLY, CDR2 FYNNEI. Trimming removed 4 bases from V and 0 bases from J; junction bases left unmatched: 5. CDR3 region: CASSAWDSANYGYTF. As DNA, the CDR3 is TGTGCCAGCAGTGCCTGGGACAGTGCTAACTATGGCTACACCTTC.

CDR3 nucleotides: TGTGCCAGCAGCTTACAGCGGGGGCCTGGCTACGAGCAGTACTTC. Protein sequence: CASSLQRGPGYEQYF. The chain has TRBV11-2 and TRBJ2-7; 8 bases are shared with TRBD2. The CDR3 has 15 amino acids. Germline lookup yields CDR1 SGHAT and CDR2 FQNNGV. Losses at the gene ends were 2 bases for V and 3 bases for J; bases not matched to a gene: 6.

CDR3 nucleotide sequence: TGTGCCAGCAGCTTGAGGTGGGCCAACTATGGCTACACCTTC. Protein: CASSLRWANYGYTF. This chain joins TRBV5-6 and TRBJ1-2, with no clear D. V lost 1 base to trimming and J lost 2 bases, with 9 bases between them. Germline V gene lookup returns CDR1 SGHDT and CDR2 YYEEEE. This CDR3 spans 14 amino acids.

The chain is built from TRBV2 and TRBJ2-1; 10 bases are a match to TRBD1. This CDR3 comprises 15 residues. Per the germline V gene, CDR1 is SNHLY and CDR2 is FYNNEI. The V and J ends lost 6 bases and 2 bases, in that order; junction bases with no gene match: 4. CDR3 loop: CASRRTGGAYNEQFF. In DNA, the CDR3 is TGTGCCAGCAGGAGGACAGGGGGGGCCTACAATGAGCAGTTCTTC.

CDR3 in DNA: TGTGCCAGCAGTTACACCACTGAAGCTTTCTTT. As protein: CASSYTTEAFF. This chain connects TRBV6-2 or TRBV6-3 to TRBJ1-1, with D uncertain. This CDR3 spans 11 amino acids. Trimming stripped 2 bases from V and 4 bases from J, with 2 bases between. Germline loops: CDR1 MNHEY, CDR2 SVGEGT.

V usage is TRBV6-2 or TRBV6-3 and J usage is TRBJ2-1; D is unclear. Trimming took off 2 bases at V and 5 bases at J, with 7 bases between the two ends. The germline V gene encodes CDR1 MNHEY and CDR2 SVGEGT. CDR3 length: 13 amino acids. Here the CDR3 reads CASSYADNNEQFF. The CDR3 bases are TGTGCCAGCAGTTACGCGGATAACAATGAGCAGTTCTTC.

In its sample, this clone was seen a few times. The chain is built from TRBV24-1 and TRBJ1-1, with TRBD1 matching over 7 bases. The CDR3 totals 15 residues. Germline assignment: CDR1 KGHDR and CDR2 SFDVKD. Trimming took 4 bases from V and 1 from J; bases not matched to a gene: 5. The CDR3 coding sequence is TGTGCCACCAGTGACAGGGACAGCCGGAACACTGAAGCTTTCTTT. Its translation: CATSDRDSRNTEAFF.

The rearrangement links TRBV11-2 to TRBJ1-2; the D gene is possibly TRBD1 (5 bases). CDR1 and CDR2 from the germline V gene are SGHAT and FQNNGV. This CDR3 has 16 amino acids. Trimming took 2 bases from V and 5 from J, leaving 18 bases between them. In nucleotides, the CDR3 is TGTGCCAGCAGCTTATATCGGGGCGAGGGGTCATATGGCTACACCTTC. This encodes CASSLYRGEGSYGYTF.

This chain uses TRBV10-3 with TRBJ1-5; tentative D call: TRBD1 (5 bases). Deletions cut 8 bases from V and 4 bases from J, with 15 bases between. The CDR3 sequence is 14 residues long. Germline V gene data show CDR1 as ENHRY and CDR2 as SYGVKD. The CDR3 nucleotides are TGTGCCATCTCCGCCGGGCAGGGTAATCAGCCCCAGCATTTT. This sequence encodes CAISAGQGNQPQHF.

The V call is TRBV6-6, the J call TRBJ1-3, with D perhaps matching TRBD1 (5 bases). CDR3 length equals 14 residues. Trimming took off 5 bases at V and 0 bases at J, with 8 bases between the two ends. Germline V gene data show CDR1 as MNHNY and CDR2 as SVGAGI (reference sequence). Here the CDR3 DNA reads TGTGCCAGCAGTGGGACGAGCTCTGGAAACACCATATATTTT. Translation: CASSGTSSGNTIYF.

The CDR3 bases are TGTGCCAGCAGCTCAAGGCGGGACTCAACCTACGAGCAGTACTTC. It codes for CASSSRRDSTYEQYF. V gene TRBV7-8 combines with J gene TRBJ2-7; possible D gene TRBD2, 6 bases. CDR1 and CDR2 from the germline V gene are SGHVS and FQNEAQ. The CDR3 is 15 amino acids. V was clipped by 4 bases and J by 2 bases, with 15 bases between them.

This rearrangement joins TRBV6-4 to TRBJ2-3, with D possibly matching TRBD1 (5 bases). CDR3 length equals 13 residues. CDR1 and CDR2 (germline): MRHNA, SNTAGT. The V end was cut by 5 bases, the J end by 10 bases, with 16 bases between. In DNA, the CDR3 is TGTGCCAGCAGTTCCCTCCTGCAGGGTCCGCAGTATTTT. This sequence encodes CASSSLLQGPQYF.

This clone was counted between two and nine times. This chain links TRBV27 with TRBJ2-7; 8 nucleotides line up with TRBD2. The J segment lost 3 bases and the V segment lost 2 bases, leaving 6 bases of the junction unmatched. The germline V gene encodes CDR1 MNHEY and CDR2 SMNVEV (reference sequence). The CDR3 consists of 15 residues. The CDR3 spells CASSLRPSGGYEQYF. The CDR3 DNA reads TGTGCCAGCAGTTTAAGGCCCAGCGGGGGCTACGAGCAGTACTTC.

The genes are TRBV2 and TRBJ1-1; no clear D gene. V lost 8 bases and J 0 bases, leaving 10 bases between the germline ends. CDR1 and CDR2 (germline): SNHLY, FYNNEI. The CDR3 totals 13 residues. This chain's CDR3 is CASSPPLNTEAFF. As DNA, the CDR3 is TGTGCCAGCTCCCCCCCTTTGAACACTGAAGCTTTCTTT.

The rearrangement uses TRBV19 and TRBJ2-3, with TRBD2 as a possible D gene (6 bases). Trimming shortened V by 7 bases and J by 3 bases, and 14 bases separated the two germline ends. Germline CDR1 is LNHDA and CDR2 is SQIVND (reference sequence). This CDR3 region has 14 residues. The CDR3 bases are TGTGCCAGTATGGAGGGGCCCGCAACAGATACGCAGTATTTT. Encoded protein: CASMEGPATDTQYF.

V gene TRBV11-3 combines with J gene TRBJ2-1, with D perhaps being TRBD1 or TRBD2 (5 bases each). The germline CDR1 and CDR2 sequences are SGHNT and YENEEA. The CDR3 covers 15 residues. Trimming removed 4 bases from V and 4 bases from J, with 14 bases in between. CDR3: CASSSASGAYNEQFF. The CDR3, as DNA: TGTGCCAGCAGCTCAGCATCCGGGGCATACAATGAGCAGTTCTTC. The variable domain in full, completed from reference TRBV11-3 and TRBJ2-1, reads EAGVVQSPRYKIIEKKQPVAFWCNPISGHNTLYWYLQNLGQGPELLIRYENEEAVDDSQLPKDRFSAERLKGVDSTLKIQPAELGDSAVYLCASSSASGAYNEQFFGPGTRLTVL.

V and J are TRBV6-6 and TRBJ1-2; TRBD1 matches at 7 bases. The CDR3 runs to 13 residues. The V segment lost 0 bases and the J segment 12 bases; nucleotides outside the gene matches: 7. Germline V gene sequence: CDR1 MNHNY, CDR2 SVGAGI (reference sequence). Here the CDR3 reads CASSYSRDSIDTF. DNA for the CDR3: TGTGCCAGCAGTTACTCGAGGGACAGCATCGACACCTTC.

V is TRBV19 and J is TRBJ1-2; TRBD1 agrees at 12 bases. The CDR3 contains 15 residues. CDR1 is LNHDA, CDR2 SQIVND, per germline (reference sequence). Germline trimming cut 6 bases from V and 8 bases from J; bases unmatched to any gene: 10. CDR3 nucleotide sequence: TGTGCCAGTAGACCCACCGGGACAGGGGGCGCGGGCTACACCTTC. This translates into CASRPTGTGGAGYTF.

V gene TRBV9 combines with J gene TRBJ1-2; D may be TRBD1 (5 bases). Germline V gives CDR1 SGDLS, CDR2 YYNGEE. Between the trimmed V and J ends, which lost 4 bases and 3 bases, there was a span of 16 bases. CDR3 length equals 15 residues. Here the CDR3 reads CASSPVGGADYGYTF. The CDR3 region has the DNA TGTGCCAGCAGCCCAGTTGGCGGGGCCGACTATGGCTACACCTTC. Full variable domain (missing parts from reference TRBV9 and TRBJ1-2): DSGVTQTPKHLITATGQRVTLRCSPRSGDLSVYWYQQSLDQGLQFLIQYYNGEERAKGNILERFSAQQFPDLHSELNLSSLELGDSALYFCASSPVGGADYGYTFGSGTRLTVV.

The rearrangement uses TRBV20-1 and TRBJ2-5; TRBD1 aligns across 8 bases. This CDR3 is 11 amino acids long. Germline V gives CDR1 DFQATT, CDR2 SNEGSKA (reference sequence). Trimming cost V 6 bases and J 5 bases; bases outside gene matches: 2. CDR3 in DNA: TGCAGTGCCAGGGGGCGGGAGACCCAGTACTTC. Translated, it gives CSARGRETQYF.